Each of the 13 T cell receptor beta chains below was sequenced from the same sample in a study of cytomegalovirus exposure and HLA in healthy donors. PCR used 60 Vbeta primers and 13 Jbeta primers. Profiled with immunoSEQ multiplex PCR; TCRdb holds only in-frame clones, not every one. The sample includes over 130,000 clones, about 61% of them seen just once. The sequenced material came from PBMCs. These receptors all come from a male donor in good health and CMV-seronegative.

The gene calls are TRBV27 and TRBJ1-6; no clear D. Germline V gene data show CDR1 as MNHEY and CDR2 as SMNVEV (reference sequence). V lost 6 bases and J lost 0, with 6 bases in between. The CDR3 extends over 14 amino acids. This chain's CDR3 is CASRASSYNSPLHF. The CDR3 nucleotides read TGTGCCAGCAGGGCAAGCTCCTATAATTCACCCCTCCACTTT.

Only a few counts were recorded for this clone. The chain joins TRBV6-5 to TRBJ2-7, with 11 bases matching TRBD1. V was clipped by 6 bases and J by 4 bases; unmatched bases: 5. The germline V gene encodes CDR1 MNHEY and CDR2 SVGAGI. The CDR3 has 14 residues. This CDR3 reads CASRAGTGGYEQYF. Written as DNA, the CDR3 is TGTGCCAGCAGAGCCGGGACAGGGGGTTACGAGCAGTACTTC.

The CDR3 region has the DNA TGTGCCAGCGTTACTAGCGGGAACCAAGAGACCCAGTACTTC. Translating gives CASVTSGNQETQYF. The chain is built from TRBV6-6 and TRBJ2-5, with 10 bases matching TRBD2. Germline CDR1 and CDR2: MNHNY and SVGAGI (reference sequence). The CDR3 consists of 14 residues. The trim removed 8 bases at V and 0 bases at J, leaving 3 bases unmatched.

The chain uses TRBV19 and TRBJ1-5, with 7 bases identical to TRBD1. The CDR3 contains 14 residues. Germline lookup yields CDR1 LNHDA and CDR2 SQIVND (reference sequence). The V and J ends lost 4 bases and 4 bases, in that order; junction bases with no gene match: 4. The CDR3 spells CASSTDRANQPQHF. The DNA of the CDR3 is TGTGCCAGTAGTACCGACAGGGCAAATCAGCCCCAGCATTTT.

The rearrangement joins TRBV19 to TRBJ2-7; D might be TRBD2 (6 bases). CDR3 length equals 11 residues. The germline CDR1 and CDR2 sequences are LNHDA and SQIVND (reference sequence). Between the trimmed V and J ends, which lost 10 bases and 2 bases, there was a span of 9 bases. CDR3 protein: CATTGAYEQYF. The CDR3 DNA follows: TGTGCCACTACGGGGGCCTACGAGCAGTACTTC.

This clone appeared a few times. The genes are TRBV7-6 and TRBJ2-5; D possibly corresponds to TRBD1 (5 bases). This CDR3 region has 15 residues. Germline CDR1 SGHVS, CDR2 FNYEAQ. V lost 2 bases and J 5 bases, leaving 15 bases between the germline ends. This chain's CDR3 is CASSLNGAGQETQYF. As DNA, the CDR3 is TGTGCCAGCAGCTTAAACGGCGCAGGGCAGGAGACCCAGTACTTC.

The chain couples TRBV27 to TRBJ1-6; no clear D. CDR1 and CDR2 from the germline V gene are MNHEY and SMNVEV (reference sequence). Deletions cut 3 bases from V and 8 bases from J, with 20 bases between. The CDR3 is 17 amino acids. CDR3 protein: CASSFGHRFAGDSPLHF. The CDR3 DNA reads as TGTGCCAGCAGTTTTGGCCACAGATTTGCCGGGGATTCACCCCTCCACTTT.

The V call is TRBV9, the J call TRBJ1-1; no reliable D call. Deletions cut 0 bases from V and 4 bases from J, with 10 bases between. The CDR3 extends over 14 amino acids. Germline lookup yields CDR1 SGDLS and CDR2 YYNGEE. CDR3 loop: CASSVATGGTEAFF. CDR3 bases: TGTGCCAGCAGCGTAGCTACGGGAGGCACTGAAGCTTTCTTT.

This chain uses TRBV7-9 with TRBJ2-1, with D possibly being TRBD1 (5 bases). The germline CDR1 and CDR2 sequences are SEHNR and FQNEAQ (reference sequence). The CDR3 is 13 amino acids. V lost 4 bases and J lost 2, with 6 bases in between. CDR3 bases: TGTGCCAGCAGCTCGACAGCCTACAATGAGCAGTTCTTC. As protein: CASSSTAYNEQFF.

CDR3 in amino acids: CASSLGTGGSTGELFF. Here the CDR3 DNA reads TGTGCCAGCAGTTTAGGGACAGGGGGCTCCACCGGGGAGCTGTTTTTT. The J gene is TRBJ2-2, the V gene TRBV28, with 12 bases aligning to TRBD1. The CDR3 extends over 16 amino acids. J was trimmed by 4 bases and V by 2 bases; bases with no gene match: 2. The germline gives CDR1 MDHEN, CDR2 SYDVKM.

The gene calls are TRBV5-5 and TRBJ2-3; 9 nucleotides align to TRBD1. The CDR3 has 16 residues. The V gene's germline CDR1 is SGHKS and CDR2 YYEKEE (reference sequence). The V gene end was trimmed by 0 bases and the J gene end by 0 bases; junction bases not matched to a gene: 2. The DNA of the CDR3 is TGTGCCAGCAGCTTGGGGGACAGGGCTAGCACAGATACGCAGTATTTT. This translates into CASSLGDRASTDTQYF.

The V and J genes are TRBV6-6 and TRBJ2-5; tentative D call: TRBD2 (5 bases). The CDR3 has 13 amino acids. Looked up from germline, CDR1 is MNHNY and CDR2 is SVGAGI (reference sequence). Trimming left V 2 bases short and J 11 bases short, with 15 bases between. The CDR3 nucleotides read TGTGCCAGCAGTTACGCCGAAAATTGGGAGCAGTACTTC. As protein: CASSYAENWEQYF.

The gene calls are TRBV19 and TRBJ2-7; a weak D match, TRBD1 (6 bases). V lost 6 bases and J 0 bases, leaving 18 bases between the germline ends. Germline V gene sequence: CDR1 LNHDA, CDR2 SQIVND (reference sequence). CDR3 length equals 16 residues. CDR3 sequence (DNA): TGTGCCAGTAGCCCCCATACAGGGCTGAACTCCTACGAGCAGTACTTC. It specifies CASSPHTGLNSYEQYF.